This TCR beta chain was sequenced for a study of blood T cell repertoires in COVID-19. On the study more broadly: Acute and convalescent COVID-19 samples came from the United States, Italy and Spain. Nucleic acid was either cDNA or gDNA, and it came from T cells, B-cell-depleted T cells, or PBMCs.

CDR3 length: 14 residues. CDR1 SGHRS and CDR2 YFSETQ come from the germline V gene. Trimming removed 0 bases from V and 9 bases from J; junction bases left unmatched: 1. Data came from immunoSEQ multiplex PCR; TCRdb stores just in-frame clones and leaves some out. Among around 190,000 clones listed, 82% were seen once. Details on this clone: The same CDR3 can be traced to other DNA sequences in this sample.

The sequence was obtained from a woman aged 60-75 years with COVID-19, enrolled during active disease. Source material: peripheral blood. The rearrangement links TRBV5-1 to TRBJ1-6; TRBD1 agrees at 9 bases. The CDR3 nucleotides read TGCGCCAGCAGCTTGGAACAGGGGGCTTCACCCCTCCACTTT. Protein sequence: CASSLEQGASPLHF.